The text below deals with one T cell receptor (beta chain). The germline V gene has CDR1 LGHDT and CDR2 YNNKEL (reference sequence). The CDR3 is 15 amino acids. The V end lost 0 bases, the J end lost 8 bases, and 16 bases lay between the germline ends. The data belong to a study of blood T cell repertoires in COVID-19. Overall study context: The United States, Italy and Spain were the sources of the acute and convalescent COVID-19 samples.

Repertoires were generated with immunoSEQ multiplex PCR, while TCRdb's copy carries only in-frame clones and drops some. The table shows about 250,000 clones, with nearly 90% occurring only once. Enrolled through a virtual design, the participants were between roughly 18 and 100 years of age and came from fewer than 30 US areas. Each participant's cohort was designated according to participant-reported clinical history. The rearrangement uses TRBV3-1 (or the pseudogene TRBV3-2) and TRBJ1-2; D gene ambiguous. This receptor was taken from a woman between 25 and 40 years old with acute COVID-19. Sequencing was performed on PBMCs or T cells enriched from blood (not recorded which). CDR3 nucleotide sequence: TGTGCCAGCAGCCAAGATGCCGCCGCGCGGGTCGGCTACACCTTC. Encoded protein: CASSQDAAARVGYTF.